This TCR beta chain came from a study of OX40 agonist ivuxolimab in advanced cancers. Study-wide context: Ivuxolimab was a fully human IgG2 agonistic monoclonal antibody targeting the costimulatory receptor OX40 (CD134). Partial responses occurred in three dose-escalation patients, of whom one had hepatocellular carcinoma and two had cutaneous melanoma. Intravenous ivuxolimab was administered to patients every 2 weeks at six dose levels: 0.01, 0.1, 0.3, 1.5, 3 and 10 mg/kg. Prior anti-PD-1, anti-PD-L1 or anti-CTLA-4 therapy was permitted, and roughly two fifths of dose-escalation patients had received checkpoint inhibitors. The point of sequencing TCRbeta in the periphery was to test whether ivuxolimab changed TCR sequence diversity and drove clonal T-cell expansion. The paper reports the monotherapy dose-escalation portion (N of about 54 patients) of the phase I ivuxolimab trial. Of the 50 or so patients in dose escalation, approximately 20 had hepatocellular carcinoma, about 15 had melanoma, 9 had renal cell carcinoma and 9 had head and neck cancer. In the dose-escalation cohort, roughly 80% of patients were male, and the mean age was around 60 years, with a range of roughly 20 to 85. Overall study outcomes, separate from this receptor: Partial responders in the 0.1-3.0 mg/kg groups had among the lowest normalized peripheral clonal expansion, especially among CD8+ T cells. At doses of 0.1 to 3.0 mg/kg, clonal expansion of both CD4+ and CD8+ T cells in blood was seen between baseline and week 6. After ivuxolimab, expanded clones were on average more numerous among CD8+ T cells than among CD4+ T cells. Low levels of normalized T-cell clonal expansion were also shown by some nonresponding patients. Which antigens the clonally expanded peripheral T cells were specific for was not determined.

The trial excluded patients who had a history of autoimmune disease or who were on systemic immunosuppression. Peripheral blood for TCR sequencing was collected from all dose cohorts at baseline, on cycle 4 day 1, and on cycle 7 day 1. Samples came from an open-label, multicenter, first-in-human phase I dose-escalation trial of ivuxolimab. Adults with locally advanced or metastatic head and neck squamous cell, hepatocellular, melanoma or renal cell carcinoma were enrolled in the trial. Before TCR sequencing, CD4+ and CD8+ T cells were separately sorted from peripheral blood. Via the germline V gene, CDR1 is SNHLY and CDR2 FYNNEI. Germline trimming amounts to 4 bases on V and 5 bases on J, with 5 as the count of junction bases outside the gene matches. Its CDR3 holds 15 amino acids, cysteine through phenylalanine. Only the CDR3 portion is preserved as DNA: 45 bases, with reading frame beginning at the first base.

Genomic DNA was extracted from sorted cells for sequencing of the TCRbeta CDR3 region. TCRbeta CDR3 regions were sequenced using the immunoSEQ Assay. This is the immuneACCESS table as TCRdb keeps it, with only in-frame sequences that have V and J called. A part of the clones is gone; compared with another copy, unresolved V genes explain less than half, and the rest is unexplained. The sample contains fewer than 85,000 clones, over 60% of them found a single time. The ten top clones hold 1.6% of the sample. To note about this clone: This receptor's antigen is unknown. Nothing much larger sits one base from this clone, and base qualities are not available.

Sequenced here: CD4+ or CD8+ T cells sorted from blood, sampled in a trial of the OX40 agonist ivuxolimab. This sequence uses TRBV2 and TRBJ2-5; TRBD2 lines up with 12 middle nucleotides. This sequence originates from an adult with an advanced solid tumor such as melanoma, head and neck, liver or kidney cancer. The bases are TGTGCCAGCAGTGGGACTAGCGGGATCGGTGAGACCCAGTACTTC. Translated, this is CASSGTSGIGETQYF.